This T cell receptor (beta chain) was found in a study of molecular identifiers for immune sequencing clone quantification. The table lists this clonotype with many counts. No antigen is known for it. TCRdb reprocessed the PCR reads with MiXCR, giving one entry per CDR3 protein. The data contain some 320,000 distinct CDR3 sequences, about a fifth of them singletons. Study-wide results and caveats: Beyond 20 RNA copies, clones held over 98% of effector molecules, compared with under 1% in naive cells.

Sequencing libraries of naive CD8 cells derived from around 20,000 to 1,000,000 sorted cells with 10%, 30% or 50% RNA. CDR1 and CDR2 (germline): MNHEY, SMNVEV (reference sequence). The CDR3 sequence is 15 residues long. The germline V and J ends were trimmed by 6 bases and 6 bases, with 21 bases remaining between them. The clonotype comes from a human donor in good health. Some libraries in this study had Jurkat cell RNA spiked in. This chain uses TRBV27 with TRBJ2-7, with no clear D. The sample consisted of naive CD8+ T cells from blood, with Jurkat cell RNA spiked in. Subset indicated: FACS-sorted CD8+CD4-CCR7+CD45RA+ naive T cells. For the CDR3, the DNA is TGTGCCAGCAGCCCGACCCGACAAGGTCTGGGCGAGCAGTACTTC. Protein sequence: CASSPTRQGLGEQYF.